This TCR beta chain was observed in a study of cytotoxic CD8 clonotypes in ibrutinib-treated CLL. Here immunoSEQ multiplex PCR was the method, and the copy in TCRdb shows in-frame clones only, minus some. Of some 93,000 clones listed, almost 80% are singletons. Trimming took off 8 bases at V and 6 bases at J, with 17 bases between the two ends. Germline assignment: CDR1 SGHTA and CDR2 FQGNSA. The CDR3 covers 13 residues. Only a few counts were recorded for this clone. Sequencing used PBMCs, obtained after 12 months of ibrutinib treatment. The chain combines TRBV7-2 with TRBJ2-7, with D tentatively TRBD1 (6 bases). This sequence originates from a human donor with chronic lymphocytic leukemia. The CDR3 sequence: CASQKAGAPEQYF. CDR3 bases: TGTGCCAGCCAAAAGGCAGGGGCCCCCGAGCAGTACTTC. Supplemented by reference TRBV7-2 and TRBJ2-7, the full variable domain reads GAGVSQSPSNKVTEKGKDVELRCDPISGHTALYWYRQSLGQGLEFLIYFQGNSAPDKSGLPSDRFSAERTGGSVSTLTIQRTQQEDSAVYLCASQKAGAPEQYFGPGTRLTVT.